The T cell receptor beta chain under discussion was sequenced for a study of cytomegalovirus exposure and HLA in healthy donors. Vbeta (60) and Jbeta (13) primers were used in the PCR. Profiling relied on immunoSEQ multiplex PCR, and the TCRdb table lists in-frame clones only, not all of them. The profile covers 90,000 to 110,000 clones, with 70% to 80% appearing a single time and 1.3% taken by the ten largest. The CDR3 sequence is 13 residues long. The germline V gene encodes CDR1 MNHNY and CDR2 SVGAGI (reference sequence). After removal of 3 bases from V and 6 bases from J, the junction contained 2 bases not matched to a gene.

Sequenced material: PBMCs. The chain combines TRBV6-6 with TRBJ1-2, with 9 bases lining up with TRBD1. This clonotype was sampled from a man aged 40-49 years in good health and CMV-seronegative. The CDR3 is CASSYGQGHGYTF. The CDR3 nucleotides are TGTGCCAGCAGTTATGGACAGGGGCATGGCTACACCTTC.